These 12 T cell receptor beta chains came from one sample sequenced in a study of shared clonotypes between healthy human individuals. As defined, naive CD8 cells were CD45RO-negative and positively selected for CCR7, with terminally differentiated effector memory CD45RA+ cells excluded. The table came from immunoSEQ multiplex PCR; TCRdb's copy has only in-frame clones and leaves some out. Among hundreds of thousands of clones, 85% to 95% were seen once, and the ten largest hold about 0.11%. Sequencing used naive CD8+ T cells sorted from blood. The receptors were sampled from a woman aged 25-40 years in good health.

For the CDR3, the DNA is TGTGCCAACCGGGTCGGGGGGGCATACAATGAGCAGTTCTTC. Translating gives CANRVGGAYNEQFF. The V and J genes are TRBV7-9 and TRBJ2-1, with 8 bases lining up with TRBD2. Trimming took 10 bases from V and 4 from J; bases not matched to a gene: 9. Looked up from germline, CDR1 is SEHNR and CDR2 is FQNEAQ (reference sequence). This CDR3 spans 14 amino acids.

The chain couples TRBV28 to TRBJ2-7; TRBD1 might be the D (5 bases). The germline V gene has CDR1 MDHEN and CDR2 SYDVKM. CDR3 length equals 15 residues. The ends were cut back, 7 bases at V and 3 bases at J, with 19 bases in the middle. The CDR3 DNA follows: TGTGCCAGCACAAAGGGGTCCGCACGTATCTACGAGCAGTACTTC. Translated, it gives CASTKGSARIYEQYF. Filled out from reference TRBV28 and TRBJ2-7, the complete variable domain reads DVKVTQSSRYLVKRTGEKVFLECVQDMDHENMFWYRQDPGLGLRLIYFSYDVKMKEKGDIPEGYSVSREKKERFSLILESASTNQTSMYLCASTKGSARIYEQYFGPGTRLTVT.

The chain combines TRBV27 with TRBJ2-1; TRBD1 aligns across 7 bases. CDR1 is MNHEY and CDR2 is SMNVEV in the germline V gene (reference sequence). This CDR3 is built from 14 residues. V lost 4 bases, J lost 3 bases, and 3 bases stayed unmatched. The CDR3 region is CASSWDSGYNEQFF. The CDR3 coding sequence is TGTGCCAGCAGTTGGGACAGTGGCTACAATGAGCAGTTCTTC.

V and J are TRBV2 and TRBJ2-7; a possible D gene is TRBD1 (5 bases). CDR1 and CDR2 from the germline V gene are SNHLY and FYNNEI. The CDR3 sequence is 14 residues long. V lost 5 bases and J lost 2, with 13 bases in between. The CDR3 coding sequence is TGTGCCAGCAGTATCCAGGGCAGGGCCTACGAGCAGTACTTC. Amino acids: CASSIQGRAYEQYF.

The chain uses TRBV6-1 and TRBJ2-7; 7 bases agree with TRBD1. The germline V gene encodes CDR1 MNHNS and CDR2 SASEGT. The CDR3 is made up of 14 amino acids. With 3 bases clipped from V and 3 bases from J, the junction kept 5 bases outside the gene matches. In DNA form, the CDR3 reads TGTGCCAGCAGTGATGCCCGGGACAGCTACGAGCAGTACTTC. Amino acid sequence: CASSDARDSYEQYF.

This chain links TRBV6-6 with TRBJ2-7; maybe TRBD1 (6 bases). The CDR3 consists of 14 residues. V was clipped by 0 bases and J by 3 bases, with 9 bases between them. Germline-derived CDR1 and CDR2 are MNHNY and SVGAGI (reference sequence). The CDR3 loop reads CASSYSAGVYEQYF. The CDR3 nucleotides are TGTGCCAGCAGTTACTCGGCAGGGGTCTACGAGCAGTACTTC.

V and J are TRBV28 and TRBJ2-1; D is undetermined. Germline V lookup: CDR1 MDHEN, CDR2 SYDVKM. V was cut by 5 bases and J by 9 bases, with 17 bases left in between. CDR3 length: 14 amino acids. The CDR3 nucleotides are TGTGCCAGCAGTCCACACCGGGCCATCCTTGAGCAGTTCTTC. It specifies CASSPHRAILEQFF.

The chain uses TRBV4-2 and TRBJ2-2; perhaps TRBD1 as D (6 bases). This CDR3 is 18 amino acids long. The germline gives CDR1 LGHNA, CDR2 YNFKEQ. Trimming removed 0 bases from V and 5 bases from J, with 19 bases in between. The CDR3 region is CASSQDLPAGDWTGELFF. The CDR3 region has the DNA TGTGCCAGCAGCCAAGATCTGCCGGCAGGGGATTGGACCGGGGAGCTGTTTTTT.

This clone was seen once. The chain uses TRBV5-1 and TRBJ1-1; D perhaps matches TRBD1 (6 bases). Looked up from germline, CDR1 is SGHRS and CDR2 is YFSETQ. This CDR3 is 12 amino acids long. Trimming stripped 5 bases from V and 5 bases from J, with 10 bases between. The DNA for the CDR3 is TGCGCCAGCAGGGACAGCCGAACTGAAGCTTTCTTT. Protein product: CASRDSRTEAFF.

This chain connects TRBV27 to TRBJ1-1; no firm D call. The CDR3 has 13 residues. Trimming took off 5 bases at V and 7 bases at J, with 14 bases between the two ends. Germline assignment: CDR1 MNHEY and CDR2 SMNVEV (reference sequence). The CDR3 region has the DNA TGTGCCAGCAGTCCCAGGCTAGGCGGTGAAGCTTTCTTT. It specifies CASSPRLGGEAFF.

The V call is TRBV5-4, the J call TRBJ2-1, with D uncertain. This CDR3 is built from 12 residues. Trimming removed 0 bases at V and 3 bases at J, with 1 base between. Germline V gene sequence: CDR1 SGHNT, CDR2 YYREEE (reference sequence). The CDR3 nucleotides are TGTGCCAGCAGCTTGGACTACAATGAGCAGTTCTTC. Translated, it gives CASSLDYNEQFF.

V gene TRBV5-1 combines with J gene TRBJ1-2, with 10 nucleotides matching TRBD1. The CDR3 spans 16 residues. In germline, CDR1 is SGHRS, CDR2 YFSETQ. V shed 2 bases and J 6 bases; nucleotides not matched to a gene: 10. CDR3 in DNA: TGCGCCAGCAGCTTTGCCGGGACAGGGGTCCGGGATGGCTACACCTTC. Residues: CASSFAGTGVRDGYTF.